Below, 23 T cell receptor beta chains from the same sample are listed, as sequenced in a study of shared clonotypes between healthy human individuals. The protocol was immunoSEQ multiplex PCR, while the TCRdb copy is restricted to in-frame clones and leaves out a portion. The table has 1.5 million to 2.5 million clones, about 95% seen once. Terminally differentiated effector memory CD45RA+ cells were excluded by CCR7 positive selection of CD45RO-negative cells. The material sequenced was naive CD8+ T cells sorted from blood. Receptor source: a man aged 18-30 years in good health.

J is TRBJ1-1 and V is TRBV7-2; D perhaps matches TRBD1 (5 bases). CDR3 length: 12 residues. Trimming pared 5 bases from V and 4 bases from J, leaving 8 bases between. CDR1 and CDR2 from the germline V gene are SGHTA and FQGNSA. Written as DNA, the CDR3 is TGTGCCAGCAGCCTAGGGGTCACTGAAGCTTTCTTT. Its translation: CASSLGVTEAFF.

The chain is built from TRBV4-3 and TRBJ2-5; D is undetermined. V was trimmed by 4 bases and J by 2 bases, leaving 8 bases between them. The germline gives CDR1 LGHNA, CDR2 YSLEER. The CDR3 sequence is 13 residues long. CDR3 sequence reads: CASSLSLQETQYF. In DNA form, the CDR3 reads TGCGCCAGCAGCCTTAGTTTGCAAGAGACCCAGTACTTC.

The CDR3 DNA is TGTGCCACCAGCAGCCTAAAGGGGGCGGTCCACGAGCAGTACTTC. Its translation is CATSSLKGAVHEQYF. The chain employs TRBV15 and TRBJ2-7, with 7 bases that match TRBD1. This CDR3 has 15 amino acids. CDR1 and CDR2 (germline): LNHNV, YYDKDF (reference sequence). The junction had 10 bases not matched to a gene; V was cut back by 3 bases and J by 5 bases.

The V and J genes are TRBV5-1 and TRBJ2-2; 10 bases fit TRBD2. V shed 4 bases and J 6 bases; nucleotides not matched to a gene: 3. In germline, CDR1 is SGHRS, CDR2 YFSETQ. The CDR3 spans 14 residues. CDR3 sequence: CASSEAGGAGELFF. The CDR3 bases are TGCGCCAGCAGCGAAGCGGGAGGGGCCGGGGAGCTGTTTTTT.

This chain links TRBV4-2 with TRBJ2-7, with 7 bases aligning to TRBD2. The germline gives CDR1 LGHNA, CDR2 YNFKEQ. The V segment lost 0 bases and the J segment 2 bases; nucleotides outside the gene matches: 7. The CDR3 extends over 16 amino acids. This CDR3 is CASSQEVRGETYEQYF. The CDR3 nucleotides read TGTGCCAGCAGCCAAGAAGTTCGGGGGGAAACCTACGAGCAGTACTTC.

This clone occurred once. J is TRBJ1-2 and V is TRBV5-1, with D maybe TRBD1 (6 bases). The ends were cut back, 4 bases at V and 4 bases at J, with 20 bases in the middle. CDR3 length: 16 amino acids. Germline CDR1 reads SGHRS; CDR2 reads YFSETQ. The CDR3 loop reads CASSPESPQGVYGYTF. DNA of the CDR3: TGCGCCAGCAGCCCAGAATCCCCACAGGGAGTCTATGGCTACACCTTC.

The chain employs TRBV5-4 and TRBJ2-3; D may be TRBD1 or TRBD2 (6 bases each). The V end was cut by 0 bases, the J end by 2 bases, with 7 bases between. The CDR3 length is 14 residues. The germline CDR1 and CDR2 sequences are SGHNT and YYREEE (reference sequence). DNA of the CDR3: TGTGCCAGCAGCTTGGCGGGGGCCACAGATACGCAGTATTTT. It is translated as CASSLAGATDTQYF.

The chain employs TRBV29-1 and TRBJ1-4; D gene ambiguous. The length of the CDR3 is 13 residues. With 4 bases removed from V and 4 bases from J, the gap between germline ends came to 10 bases. The germline V gene has CDR1 SQVTM and CDR2 ANQGSEA. DNA of the CDR3: TGCAGCGTTGCGGGAGGGATTAATGAAAAACTGTTTTTT. It codes for CSVAGGINEKLFF.

This clone occurred once. The rearrangement uses TRBV2 and TRBJ2-7; the D call may be TRBD1 or TRBD2 (6 bases each). The CDR3 has 15 residues. Germline CDR1 and CDR2: SNHLY and FYNNEI. The V end was cut by 3 bases, the J end by 2 bases, with 14 bases between. The CDR3 loop reads CASSEDAGGPYEQYF. The CDR3 coding sequence is TGTGCCAGCAGTGAGGACGCTGGGGGGCCCTACGAGCAGTACTTC.

This chain uses TRBV9 with TRBJ2-3; D is ambiguous. The CDR3 consists of 14 residues. Germline lookup yields CDR1 SGDLS and CDR2 YYNGEE. Trimming pared 4 bases from V and 2 bases from J, leaving 11 bases between. CDR3 nucleotide sequence: TGTGCCAGCAGCTACTTACCCTTCACAGATACGCAGTATTTT. This sequence encodes CASSYLPFTDTQYF. Variable domain in full (rest from reference TRBV9 and TRBJ2-3): DSGVTQTPKHLITATGQRVTLRCSPRSGDLSVYWYQQSLDQGLQFLIQYYNGEERAKGNILERFSAQQFPDLHSELNLSSLELGDSALYFCASSYLPFTDTQYFGPGTRLTVL.

V gene TRBV27 combines with J gene TRBJ2-5, with unresolved D. Looked up from germline, CDR1 is MNHEY and CDR2 is SMNVEV (reference sequence). The V and J ends lost 6 bases and 2 bases respectively, with 10 bases between them. The CDR3 sequence is 13 residues long. CDR3 bases: TGTGCCAGCAGGGGCGCTTTACAAGAGACCCAGTACTTC. Its protein is CASRGALQETQYF.

The chain has TRBV6-5 and TRBJ1-2, with 7 bases fitting TRBD1. Germline V gene sequence: CDR1 MNHEY, CDR2 SVGAGI. The CDR3 spans 14 residues. With 2 bases clipped from V and 7 bases from J, the junction kept 7 bases outside the gene matches. CDR3 region: CASSYPDRDGGYTF. CDR3 nucleotide sequence: TGTGCCAGCAGTTACCCTGACAGGGATGGTGGCTACACCTTC.

This clone was detected only once. J is TRBJ2-1 and V is TRBV7-9; the match to TRBD2 covers 8 bases. The length of the CDR3 is 17 residues. The V gene's germline CDR1 is SEHNR and CDR2 FQNEAQ (reference sequence). The trim removed 5 bases at V and 2 bases at J, leaving 11 bases unmatched. This CDR3 is CASSPPRGRGAYNEQFF. The CDR3 nucleotides read TGTGCCAGCAGCCCACCCCGGGGGCGGGGGGCCTACAATGAGCAGTTCTTC. The entire variable domain, with the rest obtained from reference TRBV7-9 and TRBJ2-1, is as follows: DTGVSQNPRHKITKRGQNVTFRCDPISEHNRLYWYRQTLGQGPEFLTYFQNEAQLEKSRLLSDRFSAERPKGSFSTLEIQRTEQGDSAMYLCASSPPRGRGAYNEQFFGPGTRLTVL.

V usage is TRBV5-1 and J usage is TRBJ1-3; 9 positions agree with TRBD1. CDR1 and CDR2 (germline): SGHRS, YFSETQ. Trimming removed 4 bases from V and 3 bases from J; junction bases left unmatched: 14. The CDR3 has 18 amino acids. The CDR3: CASSMGQGISQVGNTIYF. In DNA form, the CDR3 reads TGCGCCAGCAGCATGGGACAGGGAATTTCCCAAGTTGGAAACACCATATATTTT.

Turning to this clone: Within the sample, other DNA sequences also encode this same CDR3. The chain combines TRBV4-1 with TRBJ1-2; D not certain. V shed 0 bases and J shed 5 bases, with 7 bases lying between them. The CDR3 consists of 13 residues. Germline V lookup: CDR1 MGHRA, CDR2 YSYEKL. The CDR3 region is CASSQEGGYGYTF. The CDR3 nucleotides are TGCGCCAGCAGCCAAGAGGGCGGTTATGGCTACACCTTC.

The CDR3 nucleotides are TGTGCCAGCAGTTACACCCGGGAGTACACAGATACGCAGTATTTT. Translated: CASSYTREYTDTQYF. This chain joins TRBV6-6 and TRBJ2-3, with D possibly being TRBD2 (6 bases). The CDR3 covers 15 residues. Germline V gives CDR1 MNHNY, CDR2 SVGAGI (reference sequence). V shed 2 bases and J shed 2 bases, with 11 bases lying between them.

A note on this clone: Other DNA variants within this sample encode the same CDR3. This chain uses TRBV6-5 with TRBJ1-1; D may be TRBD1 (6 bases). This CDR3 region has 13 residues. The V gene's germline CDR1 is MNHEY and CDR2 SVGAGI. Trimming stripped 2 bases from V and 6 bases from J, with 10 bases between. The CDR3 loop reads CASSYGGGPEAFF. The CDR3 nucleotides are TGTGCCAGCAGTTACGGCGGGGGGCCTGAAGCTTTCTTT.

This chain joins TRBV7-2 and TRBJ2-7; D is unclear. The CDR3 totals 13 residues. Trimming took off 6 bases at V and 2 bases at J, with 11 bases between the two ends. Germline V gives CDR1 SGHTA, CDR2 FQGNSA. CDR3 bases: TGTGCCAGCAGGGCCCCTGGGACCTACGAGCAGTACTTC. It is translated as CASRAPGTYEQYF.

This chain uses TRBV2 with TRBJ2-7; a weak D match, TRBD1 (5 bases). V shed 8 bases and J shed 5 bases, with 25 bases lying between them. The CDR3 runs 16 residues. Germline V gene data show CDR1 as SNHLY and CDR2 as FYNNEI. This chain's CDR3 is CASCEVGHTGSDEQYF. DNA for the CDR3: TGTGCCAGCTGCGAAGTGGGGCACACCGGTTCTGACGAGCAGTACTTC.

The table lists this clone with a count of one. The J gene is TRBJ2-2, the V gene TRBV10-3; D is unresolved. Trimming stripped 0 bases from V and 2 bases from J, with 4 bases between. The CDR3 sequence is 14 residues long. Germline assignment: CDR1 ENHRY and CDR2 SYGVKD. As DNA, the CDR3 is TGTGCCATCAGTGAGTCAGTTAACACCGGGGAGCTGTTTTTT. Its translation: CAISESVNTGELFF.

V and J are TRBV30 and TRBJ1-2, with no clear D. Trimming stripped 1 base from V and 5 bases from J, with 20 bases between. This CDR3 has 16 residues. Germline-derived CDR1 and CDR2 are GTSNPN and SVGIG (reference sequence). The CDR3: CAWSGTPAPVGYGYTF. The CDR3 DNA reads as TGTGCCTGGAGTGGCACCCCGGCACCCGTAGGGTATGGCTACACCTTC. Full variable domain (remainder filled in from reference TRBV30 and TRBJ1-2): SQTIHQWPATLVQPVGSPLSLECTVEGTSNPNLYWYRQAAGRGLQLLFYSVGIGQISSEVPQNLSASRPQDRQFILSSKKLLLSDSGFYLCAWSGTPAPVGYGYTFGSGTRLTVV.

The chain carries TRBV4-3 and TRBJ1-6; D ambiguous. Germline CDR1 is LGHNA and CDR2 is YSLEER. The CDR3 contains 15 residues. Trimming pared 1 base from V and 5 bases from J, leaving 9 bases between. The CDR3 reads CASSQGYGNNSPLHF. DNA of the CDR3: TGCGCCAGCAGCCAAGGGTACGGGAATAATTCACCCCTCCACTTT.

This chain's CDR3 is CASSIGAPREQYF. The DNA of the CDR3 is TGTGCCAGCAGCATCGGGGCCCCTCGCGAGCAGTACTTC. The chain is built from TRBV5-6 and TRBJ2-7; either TRBD1 or TRBD2 may supply D (5 bases each). The CDR3 has 13 residues. The V end was cut by 4 bases, the J end by 6 bases, with 14 bases between. Germline V gene data show CDR1 as SGHDT and CDR2 as YYEEEE. The full variable domain, rest sourced from reference TRBV5-6 and TRBJ2-7, is DAGVTQSPTHLIKTRGQQVTLRCSPKSGHDTVSWYQQALGQGPQFIFQYYEEEERQRGNFPDRFSGHQFPNYSSELNVNALLLGDSALYLCASSIGAPREQYFGPGTRLTVT.